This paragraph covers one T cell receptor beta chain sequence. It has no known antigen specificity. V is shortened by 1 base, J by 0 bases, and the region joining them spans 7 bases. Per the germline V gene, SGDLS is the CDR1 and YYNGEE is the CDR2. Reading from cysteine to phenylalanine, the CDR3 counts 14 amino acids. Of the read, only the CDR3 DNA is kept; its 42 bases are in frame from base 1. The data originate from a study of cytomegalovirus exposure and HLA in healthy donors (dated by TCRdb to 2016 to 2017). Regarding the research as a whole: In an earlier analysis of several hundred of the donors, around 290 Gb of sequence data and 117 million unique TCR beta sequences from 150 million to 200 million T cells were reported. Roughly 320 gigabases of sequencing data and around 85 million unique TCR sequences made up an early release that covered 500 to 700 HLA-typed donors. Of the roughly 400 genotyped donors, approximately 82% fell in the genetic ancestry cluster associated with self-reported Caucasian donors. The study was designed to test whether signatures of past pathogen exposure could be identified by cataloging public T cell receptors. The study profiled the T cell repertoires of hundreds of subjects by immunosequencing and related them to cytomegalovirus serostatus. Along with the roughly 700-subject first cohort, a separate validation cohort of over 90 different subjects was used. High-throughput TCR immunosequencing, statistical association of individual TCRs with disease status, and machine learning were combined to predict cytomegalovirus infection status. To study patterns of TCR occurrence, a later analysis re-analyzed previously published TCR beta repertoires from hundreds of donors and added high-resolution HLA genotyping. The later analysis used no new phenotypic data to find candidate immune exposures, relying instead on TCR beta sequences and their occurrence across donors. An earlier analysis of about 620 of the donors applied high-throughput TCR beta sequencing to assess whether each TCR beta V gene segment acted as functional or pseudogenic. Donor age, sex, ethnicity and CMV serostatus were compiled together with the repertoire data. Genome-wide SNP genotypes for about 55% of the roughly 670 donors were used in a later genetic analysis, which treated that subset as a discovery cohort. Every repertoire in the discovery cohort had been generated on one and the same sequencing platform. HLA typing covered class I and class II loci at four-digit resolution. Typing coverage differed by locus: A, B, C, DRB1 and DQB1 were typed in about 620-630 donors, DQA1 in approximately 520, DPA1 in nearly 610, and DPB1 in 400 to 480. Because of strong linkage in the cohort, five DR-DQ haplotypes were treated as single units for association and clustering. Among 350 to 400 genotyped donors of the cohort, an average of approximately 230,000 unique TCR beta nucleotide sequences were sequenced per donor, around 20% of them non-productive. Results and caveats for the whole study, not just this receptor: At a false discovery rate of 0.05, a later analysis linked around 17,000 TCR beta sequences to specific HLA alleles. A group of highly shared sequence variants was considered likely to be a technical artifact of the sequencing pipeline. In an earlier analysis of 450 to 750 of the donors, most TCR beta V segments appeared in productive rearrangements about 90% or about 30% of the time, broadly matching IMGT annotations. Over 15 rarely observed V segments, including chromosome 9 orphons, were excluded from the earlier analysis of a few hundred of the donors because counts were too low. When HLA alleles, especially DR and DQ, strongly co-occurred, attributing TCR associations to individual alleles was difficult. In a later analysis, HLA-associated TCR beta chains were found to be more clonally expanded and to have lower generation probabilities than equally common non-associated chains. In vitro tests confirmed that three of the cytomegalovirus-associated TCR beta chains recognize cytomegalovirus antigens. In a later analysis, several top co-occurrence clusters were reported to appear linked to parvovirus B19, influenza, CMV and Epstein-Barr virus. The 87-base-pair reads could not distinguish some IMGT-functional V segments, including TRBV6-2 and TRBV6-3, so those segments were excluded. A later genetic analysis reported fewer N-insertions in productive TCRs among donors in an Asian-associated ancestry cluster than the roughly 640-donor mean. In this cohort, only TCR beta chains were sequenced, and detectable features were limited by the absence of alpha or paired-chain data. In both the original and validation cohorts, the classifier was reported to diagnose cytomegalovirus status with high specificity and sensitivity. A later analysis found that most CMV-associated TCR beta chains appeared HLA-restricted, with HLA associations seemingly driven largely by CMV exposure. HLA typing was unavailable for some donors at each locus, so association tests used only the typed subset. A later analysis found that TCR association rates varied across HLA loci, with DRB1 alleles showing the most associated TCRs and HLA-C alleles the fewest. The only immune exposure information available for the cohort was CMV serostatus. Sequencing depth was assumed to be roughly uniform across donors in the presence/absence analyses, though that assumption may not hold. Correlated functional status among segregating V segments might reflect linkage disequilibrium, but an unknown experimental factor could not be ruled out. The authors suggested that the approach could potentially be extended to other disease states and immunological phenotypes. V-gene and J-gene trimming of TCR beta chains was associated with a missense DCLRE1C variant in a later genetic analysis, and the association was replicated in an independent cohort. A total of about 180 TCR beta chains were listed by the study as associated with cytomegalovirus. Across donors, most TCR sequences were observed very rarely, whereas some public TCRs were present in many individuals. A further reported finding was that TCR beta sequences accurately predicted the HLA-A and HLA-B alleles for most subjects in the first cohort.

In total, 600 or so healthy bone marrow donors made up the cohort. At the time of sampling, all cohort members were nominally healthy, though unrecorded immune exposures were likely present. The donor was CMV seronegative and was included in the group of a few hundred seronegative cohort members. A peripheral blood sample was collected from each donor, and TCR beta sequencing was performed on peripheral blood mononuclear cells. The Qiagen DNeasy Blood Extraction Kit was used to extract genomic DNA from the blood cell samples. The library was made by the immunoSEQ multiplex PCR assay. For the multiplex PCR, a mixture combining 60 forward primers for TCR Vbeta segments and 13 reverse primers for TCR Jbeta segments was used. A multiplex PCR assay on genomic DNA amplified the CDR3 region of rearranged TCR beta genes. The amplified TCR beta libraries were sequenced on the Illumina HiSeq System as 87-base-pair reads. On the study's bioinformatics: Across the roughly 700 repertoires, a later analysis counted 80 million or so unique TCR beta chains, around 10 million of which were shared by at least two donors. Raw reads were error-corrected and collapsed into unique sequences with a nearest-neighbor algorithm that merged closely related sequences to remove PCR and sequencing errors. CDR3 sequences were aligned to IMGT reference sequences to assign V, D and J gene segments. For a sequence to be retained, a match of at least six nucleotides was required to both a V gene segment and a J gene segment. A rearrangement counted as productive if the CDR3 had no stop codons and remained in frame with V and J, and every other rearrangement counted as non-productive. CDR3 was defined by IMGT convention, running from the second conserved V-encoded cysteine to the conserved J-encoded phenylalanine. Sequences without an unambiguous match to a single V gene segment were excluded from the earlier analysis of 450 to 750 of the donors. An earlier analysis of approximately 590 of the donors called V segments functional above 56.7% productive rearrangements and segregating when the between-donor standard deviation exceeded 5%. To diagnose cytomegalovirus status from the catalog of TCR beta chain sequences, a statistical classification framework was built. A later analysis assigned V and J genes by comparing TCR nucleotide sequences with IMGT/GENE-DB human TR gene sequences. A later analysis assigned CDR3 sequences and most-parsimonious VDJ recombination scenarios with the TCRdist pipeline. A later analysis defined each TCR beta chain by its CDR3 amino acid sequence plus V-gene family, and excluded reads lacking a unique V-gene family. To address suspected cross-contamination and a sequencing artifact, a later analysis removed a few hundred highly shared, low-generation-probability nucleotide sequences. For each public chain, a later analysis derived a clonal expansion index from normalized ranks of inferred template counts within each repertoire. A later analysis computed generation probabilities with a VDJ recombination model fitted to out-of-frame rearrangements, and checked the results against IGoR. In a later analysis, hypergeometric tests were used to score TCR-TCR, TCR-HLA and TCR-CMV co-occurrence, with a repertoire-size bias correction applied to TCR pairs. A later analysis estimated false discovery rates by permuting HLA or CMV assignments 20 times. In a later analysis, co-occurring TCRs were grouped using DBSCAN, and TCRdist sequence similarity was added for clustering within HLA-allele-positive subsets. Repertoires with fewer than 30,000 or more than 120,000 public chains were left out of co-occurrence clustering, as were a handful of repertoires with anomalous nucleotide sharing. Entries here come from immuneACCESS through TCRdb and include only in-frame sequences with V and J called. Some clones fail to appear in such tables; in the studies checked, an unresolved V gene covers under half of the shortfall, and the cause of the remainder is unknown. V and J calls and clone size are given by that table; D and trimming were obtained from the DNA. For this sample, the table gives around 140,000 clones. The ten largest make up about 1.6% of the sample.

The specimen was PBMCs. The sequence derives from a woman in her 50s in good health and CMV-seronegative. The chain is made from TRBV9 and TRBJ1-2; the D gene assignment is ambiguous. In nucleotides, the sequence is TGTGCCAGCAGCGTACCGGGGTCTAACTATGGCTACACCTTC. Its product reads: CASSVPGSNYGYTF.